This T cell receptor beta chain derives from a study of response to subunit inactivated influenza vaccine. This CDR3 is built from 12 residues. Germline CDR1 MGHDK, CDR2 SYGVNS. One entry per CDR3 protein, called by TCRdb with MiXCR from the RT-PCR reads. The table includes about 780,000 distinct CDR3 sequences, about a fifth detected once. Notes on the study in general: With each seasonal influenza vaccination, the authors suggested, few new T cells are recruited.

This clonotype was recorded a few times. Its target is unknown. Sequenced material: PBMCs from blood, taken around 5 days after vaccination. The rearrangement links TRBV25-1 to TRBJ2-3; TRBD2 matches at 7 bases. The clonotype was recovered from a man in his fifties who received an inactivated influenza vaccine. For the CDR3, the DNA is TGTGTCCGCAAGCGGGAAGGAGATACGCAGTATTTT. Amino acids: CVRKREGDTQYF.